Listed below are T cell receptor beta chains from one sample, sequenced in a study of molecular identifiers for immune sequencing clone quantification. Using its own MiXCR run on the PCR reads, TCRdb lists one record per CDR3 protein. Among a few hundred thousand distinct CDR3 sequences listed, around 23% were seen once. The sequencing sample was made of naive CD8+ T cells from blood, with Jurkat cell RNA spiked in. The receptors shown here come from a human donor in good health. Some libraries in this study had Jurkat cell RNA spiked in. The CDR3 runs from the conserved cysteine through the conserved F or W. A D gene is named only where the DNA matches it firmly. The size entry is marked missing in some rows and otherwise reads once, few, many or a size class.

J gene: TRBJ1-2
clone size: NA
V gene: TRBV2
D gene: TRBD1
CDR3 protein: CASREGTVYGYTF
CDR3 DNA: TGTGCCAGCAGAGAGGGGACAGTCTATGGCTACACCTTC

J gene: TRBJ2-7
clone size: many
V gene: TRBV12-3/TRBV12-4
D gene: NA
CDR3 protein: CASSRGLHSYEQYF
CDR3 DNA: TGTGCCAGCAGCCGGGGACTGCACTCCTACGAGCAGTACTTC

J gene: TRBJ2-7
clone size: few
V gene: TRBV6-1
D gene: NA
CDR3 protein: CASSEEGGFSYEQYF
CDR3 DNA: TGTGCCAGCAGTGAAGAAGGGGGGTTCTCCTACGAGCAGTACTTC

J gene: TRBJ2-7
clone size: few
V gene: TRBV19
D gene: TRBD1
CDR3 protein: CASSIGTGPSYEQYF
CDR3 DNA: TGTGCCAGTAGTATTGGGACAGGTCCCTCCTACGAGCAGTACTTC

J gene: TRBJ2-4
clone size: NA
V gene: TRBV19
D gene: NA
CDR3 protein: CASSSYPGVAKNIQYF
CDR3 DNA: TGTGCCAGTAGTAGCTACCCGGGGGTGGCCAAAAACATTCAGTACTTC

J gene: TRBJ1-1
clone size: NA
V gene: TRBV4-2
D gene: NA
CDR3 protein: CASSLSSGGTEAFF
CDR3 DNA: TGTGCCAGCAGCCTCTCGAGTGGAGGCACTGAAGCTTTCTTT

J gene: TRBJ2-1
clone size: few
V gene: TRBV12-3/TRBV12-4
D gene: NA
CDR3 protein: CASSYGTPNNEQFF
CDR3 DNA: TGTGCCAGCAGTTATGGGACACCCAACAATGAGCAGTTCTTC

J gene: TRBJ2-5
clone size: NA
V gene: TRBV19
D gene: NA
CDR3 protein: CASSVGGAGETQYF
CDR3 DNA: TGTGCCAGTAGTGTGGGGGGCGCGGGGGAGACCCAGTACTTC

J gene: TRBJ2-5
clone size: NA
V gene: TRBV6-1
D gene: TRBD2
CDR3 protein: CASSPGTSGWTQETQYF
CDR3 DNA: TGTGCCAGCAGTCCCGGGACTAGCGGATGGACACAAGAGACCCAGTACTTC

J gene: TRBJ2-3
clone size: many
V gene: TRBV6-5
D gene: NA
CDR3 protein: CASSYSGQITDTQYF
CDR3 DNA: TGTGCCAGCAGTTACTCCGGACAGATCACAGATACGCAGTATTTT

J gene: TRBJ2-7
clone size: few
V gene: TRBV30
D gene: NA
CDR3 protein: CAWSVAALYEQYF
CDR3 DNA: TGTGCCTGGAGTGTAGCGGCACTCTACGAGCAGTACTTC

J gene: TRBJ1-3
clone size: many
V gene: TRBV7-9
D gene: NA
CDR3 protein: CASSSQGNTIYF
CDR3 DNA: TGTGCCAGCAGCTCACAGGGTAACACCATATATTTT

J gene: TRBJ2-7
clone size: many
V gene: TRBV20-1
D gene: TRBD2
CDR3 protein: CSARPSGHSYEQYF
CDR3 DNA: TGCAGTGCTAGGCCTAGCGGGCACTCCTACGAGCAGTACTTC

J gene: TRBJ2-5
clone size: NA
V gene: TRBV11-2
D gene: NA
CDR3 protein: CASSLDPGQETQSF
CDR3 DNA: TGTGCCAGCAGCTTAGATCCGGGCCAAGAGACCCAGTCCTTC

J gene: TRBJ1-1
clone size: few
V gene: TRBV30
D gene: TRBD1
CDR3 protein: CAWRDRVLNTEAFF
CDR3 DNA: TGTGCCTGGAGGGACAGGGTTCTGAACACTGAAGCTTTCTTT

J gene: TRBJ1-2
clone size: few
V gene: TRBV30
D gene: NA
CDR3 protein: CAWSGIQSYGPYGYTF
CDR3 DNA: TGTGCCTGGAGTGGAATACAGTCTTATGGTCCCTATGGCTACACCTTC

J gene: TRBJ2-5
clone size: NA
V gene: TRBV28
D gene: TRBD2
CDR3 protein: CASSSGTSGGQETQYF
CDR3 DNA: TGTGCCAGCTCATCAGGGACTAGCGGGGGTCAAGAGACCCAGTACTTC

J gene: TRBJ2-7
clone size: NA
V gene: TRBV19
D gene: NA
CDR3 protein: CASSIGQQVEQYF
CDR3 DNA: TGTGCCAGTAGTATCGGGCAGCAGGTCGAGCAGTACTTC

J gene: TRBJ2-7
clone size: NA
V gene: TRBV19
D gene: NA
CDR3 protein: CASSIGQEYEQYF
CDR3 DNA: TGTGCCAGTAGTATCGGGCAGGAGTACGAGCAGTACTTC

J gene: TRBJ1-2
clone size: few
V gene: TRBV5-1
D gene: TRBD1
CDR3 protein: CASSLDLGTENGYTF
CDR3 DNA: TGCGCCAGCAGCTTGGACCTCGGGACAGAAAATGGCTACACCTTC

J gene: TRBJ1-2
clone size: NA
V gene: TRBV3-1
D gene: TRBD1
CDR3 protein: CASSQSPWTGKIYGYTF
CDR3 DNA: TGTGCCAGCAGCCAATCACCCTGGACAGGGAAGATCTATGGCTACACCTTC

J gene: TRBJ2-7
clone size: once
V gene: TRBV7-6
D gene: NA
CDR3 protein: CASSPGTDTYEQYF
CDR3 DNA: TGTGCCAGCAGCCCGGGGACCGATACCTACGAGCAGTACTTC

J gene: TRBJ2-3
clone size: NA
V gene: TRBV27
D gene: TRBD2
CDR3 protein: CASSLITGGDSDTQYF
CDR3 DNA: TGTGCCAGCAGTTTAATCACGGGGGGTGACTCAGATACGCAGTATTTT

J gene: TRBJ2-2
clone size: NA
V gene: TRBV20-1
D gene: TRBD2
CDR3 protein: CSARPRTSGRPTTGELFF
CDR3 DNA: TGCAGTGCTAGACCCAGGACTAGCGGGAGGCCCACGACCGGGGAGCTGTTTTTT

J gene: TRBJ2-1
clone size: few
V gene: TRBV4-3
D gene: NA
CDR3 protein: CASSQDRLIYNEQFF
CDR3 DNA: TGCGCCAGCAGCCAAGATAGGCTAATCTACAATGAGCAGTTCTTC

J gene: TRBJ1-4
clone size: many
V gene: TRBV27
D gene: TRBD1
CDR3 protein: CASSLSPRQGAREKLFF
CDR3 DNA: TGTGCCAGCAGTTTATCGCCTCGACAGGGGGCAAGGGAAAAACTGTTTTTT

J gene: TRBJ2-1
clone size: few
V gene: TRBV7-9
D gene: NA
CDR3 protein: CASSQPAGRNNEQFF
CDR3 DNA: TGTGCCAGCAGCCAACCTGCAGGACGTAACAATGAGCAGTTCTTC

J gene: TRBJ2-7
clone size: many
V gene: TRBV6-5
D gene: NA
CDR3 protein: CASSYGGSNEQYF
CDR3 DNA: TGTGCCAGCAGTTACGGGGGGTCCAACGAGCAGTACTTC

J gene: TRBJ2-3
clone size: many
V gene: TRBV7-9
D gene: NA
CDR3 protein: CASSLPWGTDTDTQYF
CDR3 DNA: TGTGCCAGCAGCCTCCCCTGGGGGACGGACACAGATACGCAGTATTTT

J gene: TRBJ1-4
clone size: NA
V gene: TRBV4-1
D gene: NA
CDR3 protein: CASSQDSRRGVWEKLFF
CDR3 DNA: TGCGCCAGCAGCCAAGATTCGCGACGGGGGGTGTGGGAAAAACTGTTTTTT

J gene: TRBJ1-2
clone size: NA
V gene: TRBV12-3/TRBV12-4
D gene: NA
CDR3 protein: CASSLNVNYGYIF
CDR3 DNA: TGTGCCAGCAGCCTTAATGTAAACTATGGCTACATCTTC

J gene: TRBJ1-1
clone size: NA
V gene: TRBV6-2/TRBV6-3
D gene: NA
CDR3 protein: CASSSGGRNTEAFF
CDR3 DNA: TGTGCCAGCAGCTCCGGGGGCAGGAACACTGAAGCTTTCTTT

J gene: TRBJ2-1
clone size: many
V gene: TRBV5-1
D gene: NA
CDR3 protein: CASSQALSSYNEQFF
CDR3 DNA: TGCGCCAGCAGCCAAGCCCTCAGCTCCTACAATGAGCAGTTCTTC

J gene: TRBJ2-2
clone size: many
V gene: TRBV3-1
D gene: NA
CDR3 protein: CASSQVGGTGELFF
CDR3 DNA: TGTGCCAGCAGCCAAGTTGGAGGTACCGGGGAGCTGTTTTTT

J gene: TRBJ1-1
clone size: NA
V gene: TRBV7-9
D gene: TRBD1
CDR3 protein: CASSLAGAWGRGRDPEAFF
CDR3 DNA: TGTGCCAGCAGCTTAGCAGGGGCTTGGGGCAGGGGGCGCGATCCTGAAGCTTTCTTT

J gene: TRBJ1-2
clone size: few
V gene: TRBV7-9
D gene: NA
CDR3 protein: CASSSNRASDYGYTF
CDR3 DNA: TGTGCCAGCAGCAGCAACAGGGCTAGCGACTATGGCTACACCTTC

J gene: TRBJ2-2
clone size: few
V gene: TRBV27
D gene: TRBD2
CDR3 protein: CASKPLADFTGELFF
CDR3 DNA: TGTGCCAGCAAGCCACTAGCGGACTTTACCGGGGAGCTGTTTTTT

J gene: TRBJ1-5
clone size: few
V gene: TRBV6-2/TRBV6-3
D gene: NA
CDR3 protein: CASSRFVPNQPQHF
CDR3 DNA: TGTGCCAGCAGCCGTTTCGTCCCAAATCAGCCCCAGCATTTT

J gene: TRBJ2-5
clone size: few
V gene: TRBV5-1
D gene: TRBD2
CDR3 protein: CASSLVLGGSTHQETQYF
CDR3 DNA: TGCGCCAGCAGCTTGGTGTTGGGCGGGAGCACCCACCAAGAGACCCAGTACTTC

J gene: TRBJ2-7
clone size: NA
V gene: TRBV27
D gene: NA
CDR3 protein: CASSLQGSSYEQYF
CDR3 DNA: TGTGCCAGCAGTTTGCAGGGAAGCTCCTACGAGCAGTACTTC

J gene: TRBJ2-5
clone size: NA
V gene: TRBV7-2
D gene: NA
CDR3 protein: CASSARRGEETRYF
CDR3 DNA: TGTGCCAGCAGCGCCCGAAGGGGCGAGGAGACCCGGTACTTC